One sample yielded the 27 T cell receptor beta chains listed below, sequenced in a study of vaccination and CD4 T cells after COVID-19. The treatment here: approximately nine-day PBMC culture with coronavirus spike peptide pools or control peptides (ViraFEST assay). Sequencing of the DNA from cultured CD4+ T cells was carried out with the Oncomine TCR Beta short-read assay. MiXCR, run by TCRdb on the PCR reads, gives a single entry per CDR3 protein. The table has approximately 25,000 distinct CDR3 sequences, around 49% seen once; the top ten hold over 5%. These receptors lack a known antigen. Sequencing was carried out using CD4+ T cells from blood, cultured in vitro. These receptors were obtained from a human donor who had recovered from COVID-19.

This clonotype was observed a few times. The chain links TRBV15 to TRBJ2-1; D call uncertain. This CDR3 has 16 residues. Germline values: CDR1 LNHNV, CDR2 YYDKDF (reference sequence). V was trimmed by 3 bases and J by 2 bases, leaving 14 bases between them. Here the CDR3 reads CATSRRQQTTYNEQFF. In nucleotides, the CDR3 is TGTGCCACCAGCAGGCGCCAGCAGACCACCTACAATGAGCAGTTCTTC.

The rearrangement joins TRBV25-1 to TRBJ2-5; TRBD2 aligns across 10 bases. The CDR3 length is 17 residues. Germline loops: CDR1 MGHDK, CDR2 SYGVNS. V shed 3 bases, J shed 1 base, and the junction held 8 bases outside the gene matches. The CDR3 here is CASSDLGTSVTQETQYF. The CDR3 DNA sequence: TGTGCCAGCAGTGACCTTGGGACTAGCGTTACCCAAGAGACCCAGTACTTC.

The J gene is TRBJ2-7, the V gene TRBV7-8; D uncertain. The germline V and J ends were trimmed by 5 bases and 0 bases, with 20 bases remaining between them. The CDR3 loop spans 17 amino acids. Germline V lookup: CDR1 SGHVS, CDR2 FQNEAQ. Here the CDR3 DNA reads TGTGCCAGCAGCGAGCCCGCGGTCCGGGCCGCCTCCTACGAGCAGTACTTC. Amino acid sequence: CASSEPAVRAASYEQYF. Filled out from reference TRBV7-8 and TRBJ2-7, the complete variable domain reads GAGVSQSPRYKVAKRGQDVALRCDPISGHVSLFWYQQALGQGPEFLTYFQNEAQLDKSGLPSDRFFAERPEGSVSTLKIQRTQQEDSAVYLCASSEPAVRAASYEQYFGPGTRLTVT.

CDR3 region: CASSSQPGGNTEAFF. The CDR3 DNA is TGCGCCAGCAGCTCCCAACCAGGGGGGAACACTGAAGCTTTCTTT. V is TRBV5-1 and J is TRBJ1-1, with 7 bases matching TRBD1. Germline-derived CDR1 and CDR2 are SGHRS and YFSETQ. With 3 bases clipped from V and 1 base from J, the junction kept 6 bases outside the gene matches. CDR3 length: 15 residues. The whole variable domain, remainder taken from reference TRBV5-1 and TRBJ1-1, is KAGVTQTPRYLIKTRGQQVTLSCSPISGHRSVSWYQQTPGQGLQFLFEYFSETQRNKGNFPGRFSGRQFSNSRSEMNVSTLELGDSALYLCASSSQPGGNTEAFFGQGTRLTVV.

This rearrangement joins TRBV20-1 to TRBJ2-5; 7 nucleotides line up with TRBD1. The junction had 9 bases not matched to a gene; V was cut back by 4 bases and J by 7 bases. Germline V lookup: CDR1 DFQATT, CDR2 SNEGSKA (reference sequence). The CDR3 totals 13 residues. The CDR3 DNA follows: TGCAGTGCTAAACATCAGGGGGATTGGACCCAGTACTTC. Its translation: CSAKHQGDWTQYF.

This rearrangement joins TRBV5-1 to TRBJ2-1, with D possibly being TRBD2 (5 bases). The CDR3 extends over 14 amino acids. Trimming left V 0 bases short and J 3 bases short, with 7 bases between. Germline CDR1 SGHRS, CDR2 YFSETQ. The DNA for the CDR3 is TGCGCCAGCAGCTTGGTGAGGGACTACAATGAGCAGTTCTTC. It encodes CASSLVRDYNEQFF. The whole variable domain, remainder taken from reference TRBV5-1 and TRBJ2-1, is KAGVTQTPRYLIKTRGQQVTLSCSPISGHRSVSWYQQTPGQGLQFLFEYFSETQRNKGNFPGRFSGRQFSNSRSEMNVSTLELGDSALYLCASSLVRDYNEQFFGPGTRLTVL.

Remarks on this clonotype: Sequence at one end of the junction differs from germline and may be a read error. The chain carries TRBV7-9 and TRBJ1-1; 7 bases map to TRBD1. Germline V gene data show CDR1 as SEHNR and CDR2 as FQNEAQ (reference sequence). CDR3 length: 13 amino acids. The CDR3, as DNA: TGTGCCAGCAGCTCACAGGGGAACACTGAAGTTTTCTTT. Translating gives CASSSQGNTEVFF.

Only a few counts were recorded for this clonotype. The gene calls are TRBV5-1 and TRBJ1-2, with 7 bases fitting TRBD1. The V gene end was trimmed by 0 bases and the J gene end by 1 base; junction bases not matched to a gene: 6. CDR3 length: 16 amino acids. From germline, CDR1 is SGHRS and CDR2 YFSETQ. The CDR3 spells CASSLGPGQNNYGYTF. In DNA form, the CDR3 reads TGCGCCAGCAGCTTGGGGCCGGGACAGAATAACTATGGCTACACCTTC. Full variable domain (remainder filled in from reference TRBV5-1 and TRBJ1-2): KAGVTQTPRYLIKTRGQQVTLSCSPISGHRSVSWYQQTPGQGLQFLFEYFSETQRNKGNFPGRFSGRQFSNSRSEMNVSTLELGDSALYLCASSLGPGQNNYGYTFGSGTRLTVV.

The V and J genes are TRBV20-1 and TRBJ2-1; 13 bases are shared with TRBD2. The CDR3 consists of 20 residues. With 5 bases clipped from V and 0 bases from J, the junction kept 16 bases outside the gene matches. The germline CDR1 and CDR2 sequences are DFQATT and SNEGSKA (reference sequence). CDR3 sequence reads: CSALNAGTSGTIGSYNEQFF. CDR3 in DNA: TGCAGTGCTCTAAACGCTGGGACTAGCGGGACTATCGGCTCCTACAATGAGCAGTTCTTC.

This chain's CDR3 is CSAHAPAGGGDTQYF. In DNA, the CDR3 is TGCAGCGCCCACGCGCCGGCGGGGGGTGGTGATACGCAGTATTTT. The chain joins TRBV29-1 to TRBJ2-3; 8 positions agree with TRBD2. CDR3 length equals 15 residues. Trimming at V came to 7 bases and at J to 6 bases, leaving 15 bases not matched to a gene. Per the germline V gene, CDR1 is SQVTM and CDR2 is ANQGSEA.

The chain uses TRBV5-4 and TRBJ2-2, with 7 bases matching TRBD1. This CDR3 is built from 15 residues. The ends lost 1 base at V and 6 bases at J; junction bases unmatched: 6. CDR1 and CDR2 (germline): SGHNT, YYREEE (reference sequence). DNA for the CDR3: TGTGCCAGCAGCTTGCAGGGGGATTTGGCCGGGGAGCTGTTTTTT. Its translation: CASSLQGDLAGELFF. Filled out from reference TRBV5-4 and TRBJ2-2, the complete variable domain reads ETGVTQSPTHLIKTRGQQVTLRCSSQSGHNTVSWYQQALGQGPQFIFQYYREEENGRGNFPPRFSGLQFPNYSSELNVNALELDDSALYLCASSLQGDLAGELFFGEGSRLTVL.

This clonotype showed up just once. V and J are TRBV7-2 and TRBJ1-1, with D unresolved. The CDR3 totals 15 residues. The germline V gene encodes CDR1 SGHTA and CDR2 FQGNSA. The V end lost 2 bases, the J end lost 1 base, and 11 bases lay between the germline ends. CDR3 bases: TGTGCCAGCAGCTTAACCCGAGCGGGGAACACTGAAGCTTTCTTT. Translation: CASSLTRAGNTEAFF.

The table lists this clonotype with a few counts. CDR3 loop: CATSSASGFEQYF. In DNA, the CDR3 is TGTGCCACCAGCAGTGCCTCCGGGTTCGAGCAGTACTTC. The chain joins TRBV15 to TRBJ2-7; the D is unclear. Germline V CDR1 and CDR2: LNHNV, YYDKDF (reference sequence). The CDR3 sequence is 13 residues long. Deletions cut 3 bases from V and 6 bases from J, with 12 bases between.

The chain employs TRBV5-1 and TRBJ1-1, with D possibly being TRBD1 (6 bases). The V gene's germline CDR1 is SGHRS and CDR2 YFSETQ. The CDR3 is 16 residues long. Trimming took off 2 bases at V and 2 bases at J, with 16 bases between the two ends. The CDR3 loop reads CASSFTAAQGNTEAFF. The CDR3 bases are TGCGCCAGCAGCTTTACGGCTGCACAGGGTAACACTGAAGCTTTCTTT.

In this sample, this clonotype turned up a few times. The CDR3 DNA sequence: TGTGCCACCAGTGACCGTAGCGGGAGGATAAATGAGCAGTTCTTC. It yields the protein CATSDRSGRINEQFF. V is TRBV24-1 and J is TRBJ2-1; 10 bases are a match to TRBD2. Germline V gene lookup returns CDR1 KGHDR and CDR2 SFDVKD. The length of the CDR3 is 15 residues. Trimming at V came to 4 bases and at J to 7 bases, leaving 6 bases not matched to a gene.

V is TRBV4-2 and J is TRBJ1-5; a possible D gene is TRBD1 (6 bases). The CDR3 covers 14 residues. V was cut by 4 bases and J by 0 bases, with 7 bases left in between. Germline lookup yields CDR1 LGHNA and CDR2 YNFKEQ. CDR3 DNA: TGTGCCAGCAGCCGACAGGATAGCAATCAGCCCCAGCATTTT. Translation: CASSRQDSNQPQHF.

This chain's CDR3 is CASSQPGTVGYEQYF. CDR3 DNA sequence: TGTGCCAGCAGCCAACCCGGGACAGTCGGCTACGAGCAGTACTTC. The J gene is TRBJ2-7, the V gene TRBV28; 7 nucleotides align to TRBD1. CDR3 length equals 15 residues. The germline CDR1 and CDR2 sequences are MDHEN and SYDVKM. The ends lost 6 bases at V and 3 bases at J; junction bases unmatched: 11. The whole variable domain, filled in from reference TRBV28 and TRBJ2-7, reads DVKVTQSSRYLVKRTGEKVFLECVQDMDHENMFWYRQDPGLGLRLIYFSYDVKMKEKGDIPEGYSVSREKKERFSLILESASTNQTSMYLCASSQPGTVGYEQYFGPGTRLTVT.

There are a few counts of this clonotype. The chain has TRBV7-8 and TRBJ1-1, with D unresolved. Trimming took 1 base from V and 0 from J, leaving 12 bases between them. The CDR3 has 16 amino acids. Germline V gene data show CDR1 as SGHVS and CDR2 as FQNEAQ. The CDR3 region has the DNA TGTGCCAGCAGCTTAGGGTTCCAAAGACTGAACACTGAAGCTTTCTTT. Translating it yields CASSLGFQRLNTEAFF.

This clonotype is a singleton in its sample. This sequence joins TRBV20-1 and TRBJ2-2, with D perhaps matching TRBD1 (6 bases). The CDR3 is 16 residues long. V was pared by 3 bases and J by 0 bases, with 14 bases between. Germline CDR1 DFQATT, CDR2 SNEGSKA (reference sequence). CDR3 DNA: TGCAGTGCTAGCGACTCCGGGACAACGAACACCGGGGAGCTGTTTTTT. This encodes CSASDSGTTNTGELFF.

This rearrangement joins TRBV18 to TRBJ2-7; 7 bases are shared with TRBD1. Looked up from germline, CDR1 is KGHSH and CDR2 is LQKENI. There are 12 residues in the CDR3. Germline trimming cut 4 bases from V and 3 bases from J; bases unmatched to any gene: 0. CDR3 bases: TGTGCCAGCTCACGGGACAGCTACGAGCAGTACTTC. This sequence encodes CASSRDSYEQYF.

The gene calls are TRBV28 and TRBJ1-6, with D unclear. Trimming left V 3 bases short and J 10 bases short, with 10 bases between. The germline V gene encodes CDR1 MDHEN and CDR2 SYDVKM. The CDR3 is 13 amino acids. This CDR3 is CASSFIVRSPLHF. The CDR3 DNA reads as TGTGCCAGCAGTTTTATCGTAAGATCACCCCTCCACTTT.

The J gene is TRBJ1-1, the V gene TRBV19, with a tentative D call TRBD1 (5 bases). This CDR3 spans 15 amino acids. The germline gives CDR1 LNHDA, CDR2 SQIVND (reference sequence). V lost 3 bases and J lost 4, with 15 bases in between. The DNA for the CDR3 is TGTGCCAGTAGTATCACCGGGGCGGGGGGCACTGAAGCTTTCTTT. Protein product: CASSITGAGGTEAFF.

This clonotype was seen a handful of times. The chain uses TRBV20-1 and TRBJ2-1, with D perhaps given as TRBD1 or TRBD2 (5 bases each). The CDR3 extends over 17 amino acids. V lost 0 bases to trimming and J lost 10 bases, with 25 bases between them. Germline CDR1 DFQATT, CDR2 SNEGSKA (reference sequence). The CDR3 region is CSARDHTPGTGLGEQFF. The CDR3 DNA reads TGCAGTGCTAGAGACCATACACCCGGGACGGGTTTAGGGGAGCAGTTCTTC.

This rearrangement joins TRBV24-1 to TRBJ2-7, with TRBD2 matching over 8 bases. After removal of 3 bases from V and 2 bases from J, the junction contained 8 bases not matched to a gene. CDR3 length: 16 amino acids. From germline, CDR1 is KGHDR and CDR2 SFDVKD. In nucleotides, the CDR3 is TGTGCCACCAGTGATGCGGGGGGCGATTCCCCCTACGAGCAGTACTTC. Protein product: CATSDAGGDSPYEQYF.

V usage is TRBV7-2 and J usage is TRBJ1-2; 8 nucleotides agree with TRBD1. CDR1 and CDR2 from the germline V gene are SGHTA and FQGNSA. The CDR3 is 15 amino acids. J lost 6 bases, V lost 4 bases, and 10 bases had no gene match. The chain's CDR3 is CASSYRDTGGNGYTF. The DNA for the CDR3 is TGTGCCAGCAGCTACCGCGATACAGGGGGGAATGGCTACACCTTC.

The V gene is TRBV7-2, the J gene TRBJ2-5; 13 bases fit TRBD2. V gave up 6 bases and J gave up 1 base; unmatched junction bases: 5. Germline V gene sequence: CDR1 SGHTA, CDR2 FQGNSA. The length of the CDR3 is 16 residues. CDR3 nucleotide sequence: TGTGCCAGCAGTTTGACTAGCGGGAGGACCCAAGAGACCCAGTACTTC. This encodes CASSLTSGRTQETQYF.

The J gene is TRBJ2-2, the V gene TRBV10-2; TRBD1 aligns across 9 bases. This CDR3 is 15 amino acids long. Germline V lookup: CDR1 WSHSY, CDR2 SAAADI. Germline trimming cut 11 bases from V and 0 bases from J; bases unmatched to any gene: 7. The CDR3 bases are TGCGCCTCCGGACAGGGGTACACGAACACCGGGGAGCTGTTTTTT. Encoded protein: CASGQGYTNTGELFF.